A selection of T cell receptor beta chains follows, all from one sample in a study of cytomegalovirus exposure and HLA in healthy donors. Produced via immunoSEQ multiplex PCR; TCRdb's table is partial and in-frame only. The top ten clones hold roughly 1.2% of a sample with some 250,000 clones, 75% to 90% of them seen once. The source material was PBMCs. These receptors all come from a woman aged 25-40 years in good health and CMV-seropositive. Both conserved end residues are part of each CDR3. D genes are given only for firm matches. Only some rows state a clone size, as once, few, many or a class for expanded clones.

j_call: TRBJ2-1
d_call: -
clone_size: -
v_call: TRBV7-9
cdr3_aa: CASSLNERQQRFF
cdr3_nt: TGTGCCAGCAGCTTAAATGAGAGGCAGCAGAGGTTCTTC

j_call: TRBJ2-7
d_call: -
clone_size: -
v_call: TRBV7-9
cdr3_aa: CASSVHQLHAEQYF
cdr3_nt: TGTGCCAGCAGCGTCCATCAATTACATGCCGAGCAGTACTTC

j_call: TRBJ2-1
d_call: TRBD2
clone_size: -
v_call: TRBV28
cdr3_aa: CASSILLAGLGDEQFF
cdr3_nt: TGTGCCAGCAGTATCCTACTAGCGGGATTAGGGGATGAGCAGTTCTTC

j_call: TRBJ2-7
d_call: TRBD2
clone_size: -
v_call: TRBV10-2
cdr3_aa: CASSESAPAGEQYF
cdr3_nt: TGCGCCAGCAGTGAGAGCGCCCCAGCGGGAGAGCAGTACTTC

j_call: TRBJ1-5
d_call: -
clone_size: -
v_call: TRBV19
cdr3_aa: CASSIEQYSNQPQHF
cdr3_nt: TGTGCCAGTAGTATAGAACAGTATAGCAATCAGCCCCAGCATTTT

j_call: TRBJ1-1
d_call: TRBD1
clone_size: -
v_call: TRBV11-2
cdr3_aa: CASSLGTGDTEAFF
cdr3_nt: TGTGCCAGCAGCTTAGGCACAGGGGACACTGAAGCTTTCTTT

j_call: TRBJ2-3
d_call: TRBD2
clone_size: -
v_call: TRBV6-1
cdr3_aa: CASCTGLETDTQYF
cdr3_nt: TGTGCCAGCTGTACGGGACTAGAAACAGATACGCAGTATTTT

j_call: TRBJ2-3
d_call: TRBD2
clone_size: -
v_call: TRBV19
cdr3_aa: CASSIMRGGLDTQYF
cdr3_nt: TGTGCCAGTAGTATAATGCGGGGGGGTCTAGATACGCAGTATTTT

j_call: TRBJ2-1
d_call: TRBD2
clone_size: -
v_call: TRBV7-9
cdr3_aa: CASSLSGGAAYNEQFF
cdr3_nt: TGTGCCAGCAGCTTAAGCGGGGGGGCCGCCTACAATGAGCAGTTCTTC

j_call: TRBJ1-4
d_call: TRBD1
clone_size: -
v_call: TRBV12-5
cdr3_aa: CASGPNPGQGNEKLFF
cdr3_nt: TGTGCTAGTGGCCCGAACCCGGGACAGGGAAATGAAAAACTGTTTTTT

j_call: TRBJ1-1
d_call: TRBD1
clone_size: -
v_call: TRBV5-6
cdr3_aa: CASSLTGGGEAFF
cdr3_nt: TGTGCCAGCAGCTTGACAGGGGGAGGTGAAGCTTTCTTT

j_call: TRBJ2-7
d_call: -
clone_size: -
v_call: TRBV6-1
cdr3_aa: CASSGSIEQYF
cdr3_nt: TGTGCCAGCAGTGGTTCAATCGAGCAGTACTTC

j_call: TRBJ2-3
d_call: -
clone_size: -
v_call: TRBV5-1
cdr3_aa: CASSLGTGTDTQYF
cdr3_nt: TGCGCCAGCAGCTTGGGGACGGGAACAGATACGCAGTATTTT

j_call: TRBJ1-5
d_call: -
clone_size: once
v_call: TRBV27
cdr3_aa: CATGEGSLSNQPQHF
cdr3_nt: TGTGCCACCGGAGAGGGTTCCCTTAGCAATCAGCCCCAGCATTTT

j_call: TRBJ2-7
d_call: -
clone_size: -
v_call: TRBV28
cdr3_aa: CASRLGGGGITYEQYF
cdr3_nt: TGTGCCAGCAGGTTGGGGGGCGGGGGAATAACATACGAGCAGTACTTC

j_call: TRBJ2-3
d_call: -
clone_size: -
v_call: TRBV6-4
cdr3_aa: CASSDVQGADTQYF
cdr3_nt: TGTGCCAGCAGTGACGTACAGGGAGCAGATACGCAGTATTTT

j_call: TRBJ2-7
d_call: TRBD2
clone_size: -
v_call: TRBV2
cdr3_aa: CASSKELAGASYEQYF
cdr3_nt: TGTGCCAGCAGTAAAGAGCTAGCGGGAGCTTCCTACGAGCAGTACTTC

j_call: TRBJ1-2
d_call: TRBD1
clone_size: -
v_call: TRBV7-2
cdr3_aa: CASSLGPGQAYGYTF
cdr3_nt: TGTGCCAGCAGCTTGGGGCCGGGACAGGCCTATGGCTACACCTTC

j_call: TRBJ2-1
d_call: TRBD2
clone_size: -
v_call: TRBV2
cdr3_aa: CARGTSGSNEQFF
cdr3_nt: TGTGCCAGAGGGACTAGCGGGAGCAATGAGCAGTTCTTC

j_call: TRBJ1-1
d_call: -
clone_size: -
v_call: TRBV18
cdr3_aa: CASSAQGSGTEAFF
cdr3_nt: TGTGCCAGCTCAGCCCAGGGGTCGGGCACTGAAGCTTTCTTT

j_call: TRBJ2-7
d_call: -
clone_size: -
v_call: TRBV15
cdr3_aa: CATSRDQEDEQYF
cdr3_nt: TGTGCCACCAGCAGAGATCAGGAGGACGAGCAGTACTTC

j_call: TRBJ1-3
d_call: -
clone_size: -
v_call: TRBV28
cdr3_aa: CASSLNLLSGNTIYF
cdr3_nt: TGTGCCAGCAGTTTGAACTTACTCTCTGGAAACACCATATATTTT

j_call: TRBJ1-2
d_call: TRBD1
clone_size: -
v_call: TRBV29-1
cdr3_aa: CSAVGGQGYGYTF
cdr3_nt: TGCAGCGCTGTTGGGGGACAGGGCTATGGCTACACCTTC

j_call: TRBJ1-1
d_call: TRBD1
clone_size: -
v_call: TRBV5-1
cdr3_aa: CASSIDRGENTEAFF
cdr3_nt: TGCGCCAGCAGCATCGACAGGGGCGAGAACACTGAAGCTTTCTTT

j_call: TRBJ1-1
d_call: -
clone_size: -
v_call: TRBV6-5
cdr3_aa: CASSRVRNTEAFF
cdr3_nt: TGTGCCAGCAGCAGGGTAAGGAACACTGAAGCTTTCTTT

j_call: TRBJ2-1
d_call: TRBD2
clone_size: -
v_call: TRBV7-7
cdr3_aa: CASSYGGEDEQFF
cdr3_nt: TGTGCTAGCAGCTACGGGGGGGAGGATGAGCAGTTCTTC

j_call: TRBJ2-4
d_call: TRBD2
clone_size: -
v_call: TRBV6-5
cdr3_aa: CASSYSGLAWNF
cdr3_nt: TGTGCCAGCAGTTACTCGGGACTAGCGTGGAACTTC

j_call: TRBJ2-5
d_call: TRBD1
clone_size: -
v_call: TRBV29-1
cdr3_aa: CSVAPGQGPLGYQETQYF
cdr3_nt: TGCAGCGTTGCCCCGGGACAGGGGCCGTTGGGGTACCAAGAGACCCAGTACTTC

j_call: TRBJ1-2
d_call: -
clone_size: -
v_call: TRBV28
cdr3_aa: CASSTGKLYGYTF
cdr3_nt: TGTGCCAGCAGTACAGGGAAACTCTATGGCTACACCTTC

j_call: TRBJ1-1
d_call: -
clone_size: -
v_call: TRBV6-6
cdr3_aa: CASTPGEQGEAFF
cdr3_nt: TGTGCCAGCACCCCCGGGGAACAGGGTGAAGCTTTCTTT

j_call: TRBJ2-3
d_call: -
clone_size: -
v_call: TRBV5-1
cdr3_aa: CASSKGLTTDTQYF
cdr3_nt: TGCGCCAGCAGTAAGGGACTCACCACAGATACGCAGTATTTT

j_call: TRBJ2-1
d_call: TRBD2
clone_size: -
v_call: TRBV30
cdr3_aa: CAWAGLAGASNEQFF
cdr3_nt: TGTGCCTGGGCGGGGCTAGCGGGAGCAAGCAATGAGCAGTTCTTC

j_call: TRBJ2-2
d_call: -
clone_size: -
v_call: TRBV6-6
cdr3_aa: CASRYRKGGNTGELFF
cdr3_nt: TGTGCCAGCAGATACCGGAAGGGAGGGAACACCGGGGAGCTGTTTTTT

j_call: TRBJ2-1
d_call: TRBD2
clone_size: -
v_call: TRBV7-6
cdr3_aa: CASSLLAGVHNEQFF
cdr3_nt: TGTGCCAGCAGCTTATTAGCGGGAGTCCACAATGAGCAGTTCTTC

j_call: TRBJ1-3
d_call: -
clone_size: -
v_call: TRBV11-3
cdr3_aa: CASSFRTGLGNTIYF
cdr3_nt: TGTGCCAGCAGCTTCAGAACAGGGCTCGGAAACACCATATATTTT

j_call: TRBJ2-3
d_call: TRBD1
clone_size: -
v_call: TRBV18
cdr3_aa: CASSGRTGRLTDTQYF
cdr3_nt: TGTGCCAGCTCAGGACGGACAGGGAGATTGACAGATACGCAGTATTTT

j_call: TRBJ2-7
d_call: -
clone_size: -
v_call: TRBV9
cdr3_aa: CASSVASGSEQYF
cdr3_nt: TGTGCCAGCAGCGTAGCTTCGGGGAGCGAGCAGTACTTC

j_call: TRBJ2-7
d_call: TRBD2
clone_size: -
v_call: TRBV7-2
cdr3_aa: CASSWPGTSGYEQYF
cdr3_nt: TGTGCCAGCAGCTGGCCTGGGACTAGCGGCTACGAGCAGTACTTC

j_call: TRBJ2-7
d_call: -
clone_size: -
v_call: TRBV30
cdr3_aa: CACMQGGITEQYF
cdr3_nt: TGTGCCTGCATGCAGGGTGGGATTACCGAGCAGTACTTC